This T cell receptor (beta chain) appears in the sequencing data of a study of T-cell memory formation after mild COVID-19. Whole-study findings and limits: CD4+ contracting clones were found mainly in CM and EM, and CD8+ ones in EMRA.

In its sample, this clonotype was seen a few times. Its antigen is unidentified. Germline-derived CDR1 and CDR2 are SGHRS and YFSETQ. J was trimmed by 0 bases and V by 4 bases; bases with no gene match: 5. There are 16 residues in the CDR3. In TCRdb, the 5' RACE reads were re-called with MiXCR into one record per CDR3 protein. The profile shows just over 350,000 distinct CDR3 sequences, around 14% of them singletons. The sequenced sample was PBMCs or a T cell subset sorted from them (not recorded which). The TCR was taken from a man younger than 30 who had mild COVID-19 (a few samples of this study predate the infection). Cell type and time point are not known. The chain recombines TRBV5-1 with TRBJ2-2; the match to TRBD2 covers 8 bases. DNA for the CDR3: TGCGCCAGCAGCCGCCGGGAGGGCGCGAACACCGGGGAGCTGTTTTTT. Translating gives CASSRREGANTGELFF. The variable domain in full, with the rest retrieved from reference TRBV5-1 and TRBJ2-2, is KAGVTQTPRYLIKTRGQQVTLSCSPISGHRSVSWYQQTPGQGLQFLFEYFSETQRNKGNFPGRFSGRQFSNSRSEMNVSTLELGDSALYLCASSRREGANTGELFFGEGSRLTVL.